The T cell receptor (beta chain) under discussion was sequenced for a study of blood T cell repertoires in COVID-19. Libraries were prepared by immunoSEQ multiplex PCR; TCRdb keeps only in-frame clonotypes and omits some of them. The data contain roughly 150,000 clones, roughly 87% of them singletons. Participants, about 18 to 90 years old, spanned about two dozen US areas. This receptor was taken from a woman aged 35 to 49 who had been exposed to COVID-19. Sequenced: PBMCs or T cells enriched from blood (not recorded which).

CDR3 nucleotides: TGTGCCAGTAGTCGGCAGGCCGATAATTCACCCCTCCACTTT. The encoded protein is CASSRQADNSPLHF. The rearrangement joins TRBV19 to TRBJ1-6; D is undetermined. This CDR3 contains 14 residues. Trimming took off 5 bases at V and 5 bases at J, with 10 bases between the two ends. Germline assignment: CDR1 LNHDA and CDR2 SQIVND (reference sequence).